This entry lists 14 T cell receptor beta chains sequenced from one sample in a study of shared clonotypes between healthy human individuals. Assay used: immunoSEQ multiplex PCR; TCRdb lists only in-frame clones, some missing. The sample has approximately 460,000 clones, more than 70% seen once. Sequenced: PBMCs. The receptor set was obtained from a woman between 35 and 50 years old in good health. Some clones in this sample may be carry-over from other donors' samples.

This sequence joins TRBV7-9 and TRBJ2-1; 9 bases align to TRBD2. The V and J ends lost 6 bases and 7 bases, in that order; junction bases with no gene match: 10. The V gene's germline CDR1 is SEHNR and CDR2 FQNEAQ (reference sequence). The CDR3 contains 15 residues. In DNA form, the CDR3 reads TGTGCCAGCAGAGTTAGCGGGGGACGAGGAAATGAGCAGTTCTTC. Amino acids: CASRVSGGRGNEQFF.

The CDR3 sequence is CASSLVAGDRSEQYF. As DNA, the CDR3 is TGTGCCAGCAGCTTAGTAGCGGGAGACCGTTCCGAGCAGTACTTC. The chain carries TRBV11-2 and TRBJ2-7; 9 nucleotides line up with TRBD2. CDR3 size: 15 residues. The junction had 7 bases not matched to a gene; V was cut back by 1 base and J by 6 bases. CDR1 is SGHAT, CDR2 FQNNGV, per germline.

The chain carries TRBV27 and TRBJ2-1, with D tentatively TRBD1 (5 bases). Germline CDR1 MNHEY, CDR2 SMNVEV (reference sequence). Trimming took off 6 bases at V and 0 bases at J, with 15 bases between the two ends. CDR3 length: 16 amino acids. The CDR3 nucleotides are TGTGCCAGCAGGCGATTCCAGGGAAGCTCCTACAATGAGCAGTTCTTC. It specifies CASRRFQGSSYNEQFF.

V usage is TRBV18 and J usage is TRBJ2-7, with D perhaps being TRBD1 or TRBD2 (6 bases each). The CDR3 covers 15 residues. CDR1 and CDR2 (germline): KGHSH, LQKENI. As DNA, the CDR3 is TGTGAAGGGCGTTACGGGGCACAGGGAGGTTGCGAGCAGTACTTC. This encodes CEGRYGAQGGCEQYF.

The chain couples TRBV19 to TRBJ2-7; 14 nucleotides agree with TRBD2. The germline gives CDR1 LNHDA, CDR2 SQIVND (reference sequence). V trimming: 4 bases; J trimming: 6 bases; junction bases outside the gene matches: 14. The CDR3 runs 18 residues. The CDR3: CASSTGLAGVSRLGEQYF. In DNA form, the CDR3 reads TGTGCCAGTAGTACGGGACTAGCGGGAGTTTCGAGGCTTGGCGAGCAGTACTTC.

This chain connects TRBV5-6 to TRBJ2-5; weak D call: TRBD2 (5 bases). Trimming took off 0 bases at V and 3 bases at J, with 15 bases between the two ends. The length of the CDR3 is 16 residues. Per the germline V gene, CDR1 is SGHDT and CDR2 is YYEEEE. CDR3 nucleotides: TGTGCCAGCAGCTTGGGTAGCGTAAACAGAGAAGAGACCCAGTACTTC. Translated: CASSLGSVNREETQYF.

The rearrangement uses TRBV4-3 and TRBJ2-3; D possibly corresponds to TRBD1 (6 bases). Germline V lookup: CDR1 LGHNA, CDR2 YSLEER. V was clipped by 0 bases and J by 0 bases, with 22 bases between them. CDR3 length: 20 residues. The CDR3: CASSQEGVAGDLSSTDTQYF. CDR3 sequence (DNA): TGCGCCAGCAGCCAAGAGGGGGTAGCAGGGGACCTTTCTAGCACAGATACGCAGTATTTT.

The chain is built from TRBV4-2 and TRBJ2-4; TRBD1 or TRBD2 may be the D gene (5 bases each). This CDR3 is built from 15 residues. Germline V gene lookup returns CDR1 LGHNA and CDR2 YNFKEQ. Trimming stripped 0 bases from V and 5 bases from J, with 11 bases between. The CDR3 protein is CASSQEGTRENIQYF. The DNA for the CDR3 is TGTGCCAGCAGCCAAGAAGGGACCAGAGAAAACATTCAGTACTTC.

V is TRBV10-3 and J is TRBJ2-2; D possibly corresponds to TRBD2 (6 bases). The V and J ends lost 2 bases and 3 bases respectively, with 7 bases between them. The germline gives CDR1 ENHRY, CDR2 SYGVKD. This CDR3 contains 14 residues. The CDR3 is CAISEASDTGELFF. CDR3 DNA: TGTGCCATCAGTGAGGCTAGCGACACCGGGGAGCTGTTTTTT.

This clone was found many times. The V gene is TRBV4-2, the J gene TRBJ2-5; the match to TRBD2 covers 12 bases. Trimming cost V 4 bases and J 5 bases; bases outside gene matches: 8. Germline V gives CDR1 LGHNA, CDR2 YNFKEQ. The CDR3 runs to 16 residues. The CDR3 nucleotides are TGTGCCAGCAGCCCATCAACCGGGACTAGCGGGGAGACCCAGTACTTC. It specifies CASSPSTGTSGETQYF.

This chain joins TRBV4-1 and TRBJ2-3, with 10 bases lining up with TRBD2. Germline V CDR1 and CDR2: MGHRA, YSYEKL. Germline trimming cut 4 bases from V and 3 bases from J; bases unmatched to any gene: 10. The CDR3 has 17 amino acids. CDR3 in DNA: TGCGCCAGCAGCCGCCAACCCAGCGGGAGGGCTACAGATACGCAGTATTTT. It is translated as CASSRQPSGRATDTQYF.

The chain uses TRBV19 and TRBJ2-7; TRBD1 agrees at 7 bases. Germline lookup yields CDR1 LNHDA and CDR2 SQIVND (reference sequence). CDR3 length: 14 amino acids. The CDR3 loop is CASSQDRWGYEQCV. As DNA, the CDR3 is TGTGCCAGTAGCCAGGACAGGTGGGGCTACGAGCAGTGCGTC.

J is TRBJ2-1 and V is TRBV5-1; 8 nucleotides align to TRBD2. CDR3 size: 15 residues. Germline CDR1 SGHRS, CDR2 YFSETQ. Trimming cost V 1 base and J 2 bases; bases outside gene matches: 2. The CDR3 nucleotides read TGCGCCAGCAGCTTGAGCGGGAGCGCCTACAATGAGCAGTTCTTC. It yields the protein CASSLSGSAYNEQFF.

The CDR3 here is CASSLMGAQETQYF. CDR3 bases: TGTGCCAGCAGCTTAATGGGGGCCCAAGAGACCCAGTACTTC. The chain is built from TRBV7-3 and TRBJ2-5; D may be TRBD1 (6 bases). This CDR3 comprises 14 residues. V was shortened by 1 base and J by 1 base, with 7 bases between the two germline ends. Germline loops: CDR1 SGHTA, CDR2 FQGTGA. The entire variable domain, with the rest obtained from reference TRBV7-3 and TRBJ2-5, is as follows: GAGVSQTPSNKVTEKGKYVELRCDPISGHTALYWYRQSLGQGPEFLIYFQGTGAADDSGLPNDRFFAVRPEGSVSTLKIQRTERGDSAVYLCASSLMGAQETQYFGPGTRLLVL.